Following are 25 T cell receptor beta chains from one sample sequenced in a study of response to subunit inactivated influenza vaccine (dated 2018 in TCRdb). The library came from RT-PCR. TCRdb lists the instrument as Illumina HiSeq 2500. Starting from the raw public reads, TCRdb applied fastp trimming at Q25, assembled clones with MiXCR and retained in-frame beta chains. A single entry per CDR3 protein holds the most common genes and DNA from its merged rows. Present in this sample are 500,000 or so distinct CDR3 sequences, approximately 16% of which were seen just once. The biggest ten clones account for around 3% of the sample. Sequences were derived from CD4+ T cells sorted from PBMCs, sampled roughly 24 months after vaccination. The receptor set was obtained from a man aged 50 to 69 who received an inactivated influenza vaccine. Donor details come from another sample of the same person, matched by shared clones.

This clonotype appeared a few times. The V call is TRBV20-1, the J call TRBJ1-1; no definite D call. The V end lost 0 bases, the J end lost 1 base, and 18 bases lay between the germline ends. Germline CDR1 is DFQATT and CDR2 is SNEGSKA (reference sequence). This CDR3 comprises 17 residues. CDR3 coding DNA: TGCAGTGCTAGAGATGGTAATGATTGGTGGGGGAACACTGAAGCTTTCTTT. This sequence encodes CSARDGNDWWGNTEAFF.

This chain connects TRBV6-1 to TRBJ2-1; the match to TRBD2 covers 9 bases. The J segment lost 4 bases and the V segment lost 6 bases, leaving 7 bases of the junction unmatched. The CDR3 runs to 15 residues. Germline assignment: CDR1 MNHNS and CDR2 SASEGT. This CDR3 reads CASRSGGSAYNEQFF. As DNA, the CDR3 is TGTGCCAGCAGGAGCGGGGGGTCGGCGTACAATGAGCAGTTCTTC.

J is TRBJ2-3 and V is TRBV28; 8 positions match TRBD2. Trimming took 2 bases from V and 2 from J; bases not matched to a gene: 3. CDR3 length: 15 residues. The germline V gene encodes CDR1 MDHEN and CDR2 SYDVKM. The DNA for the CDR3 is TGTGCCAGCAGTTTAAGCGGGGGCCTCACAGATACGCAGTATTTT. Residues: CASSLSGGLTDTQYF.

J is TRBJ2-3 and V is TRBV4-3; 7 nucleotides match TRBD1. Trimming at V came to 4 bases and at J to 0 bases, leaving 4 bases not matched to a gene. The CDR3 is 15 residues long. CDR1 and CDR2 (germline): LGHNA, YSLEER. CDR3 in DNA: TGCGCCAGCAGCCCCTCGACAGGGAGCACAGATACGCAGTATTTT. This codes for CASSPSTGSTDTQYF.

CDR3 loop: CASRGAETTDTQYF. DNA of the CDR3: TGTGCCAGCCGGGGGGCAGAGACAACAGATACGCAGTATTTT. This chain links TRBV7-9 with TRBJ2-3, with D perhaps TRBD2 (7 bases). This CDR3 has 14 amino acids. V was cut by 8 bases and J by 3 bases, with 15 bases left in between. From germline, CDR1 is SEHNR and CDR2 FQNEAQ (reference sequence).

This clonotype was seen only a few times. This chain links TRBV12-3 or TRBV12-4 with TRBJ2-2, with D maybe TRBD1 (5 bases). The CDR3 loop spans 16 amino acids. Trimming stripped 8 bases from V and 6 bases from J, with 22 bases between. This chain's CDR3 is CASSRVGQGLPGELFF. The DNA of the CDR3 is TGTGCCAGCTCCCGGGTCGGGCAGGGTCTGCCCGGGGAGCTGTTTTTT.

The V and J genes are TRBV25-1 and TRBJ1-3, with 10 bases fitting TRBD1. In germline, CDR1 is MGHDK, CDR2 SYGVNS. J lost 2 bases, V lost 5 bases, and 3 bases had no gene match. The CDR3 is 15 amino acids. CDR3 DNA sequence: TGTGCCAGCAGTTCTGGACAGGGGGCTGGAAACACCATATATTTT. Residues: CASSSGQGAGNTIYF.

This clonotype was detected only a few times. A read error may be the cause here, since a much bigger clone is one base away. This rearrangement joins TRBV24-1 to TRBJ2-3; D ambiguous. Trimming cost V 4 bases and J 1 base, with 11 bases left between them. The CDR3 length is 15 residues. Germline assignment: CDR1 KGHDR and CDR2 SFDVKD. The CDR3 spells CATSEVTGGTDTQYF. The CDR3, as DNA: TGTGCCACCAGTGAGGTGACTGGCGGCACAGATACGCAGTATTTT.

The chain combines TRBV10-3 with TRBJ2-7; D possibly corresponds to TRBD1 (6 bases). The CDR3 totals 13 residues. V was cut by 10 bases and J by 3 bases, with 16 bases left in between. The germline CDR1 and CDR2 sequences are ENHRY and SYGVKD. The CDR3 nucleotides read TGTGCCAGTCTCAGGGGATTTTACTACGAGCAGTACTTC. Its protein is CASLRGFYYEQYF.

This chain links TRBV3-1 with TRBJ1-4; D is uncertain. The CDR3 has 14 residues. Germline V gives CDR1 LGHDT, CDR2 YNNKEL (reference sequence). Trimming took 1 base from V and 2 from J, leaving 5 bases between them. CDR3 sequence reads: CASSQGSTNEKLFF. The CDR3 DNA reads as TGTGCCAGCAGCCAAGGGAGCACTAATGAAAAACTGTTTTTT. Full variable domain (rest looked up from reference TRBV3-1 and TRBJ1-4): DTAVSQTPKYLVTQMGNDKSIKCEQNLGHDTMYWYKQDSKKFLKIMFSYNNKELIINETVPNRFSPKSPDKAHLNLHINSLELGDSAVYFCASSQGSTNEKLFFGSGTQLSVL.

The chain employs TRBV20-1 and TRBJ2-5; 9 nucleotides match TRBD2. Losses at the gene ends were 0 bases for V and 5 bases for J; bases not matched to a gene: 7. Germline V gene sequence: CDR1 DFQATT, CDR2 SNEGSKA (reference sequence). This CDR3 region has 15 residues. The CDR3 DNA follows: TGCAGTGCTAGAGATTCGGCGGGGGGGCGGGAGACCCAGTACTTC. It specifies CSARDSAGGRETQYF.

This clonotype appeared a few times. V usage is TRBV28 and J usage is TRBJ2-7; 9 bases are shared with TRBD2. This CDR3 contains 16 residues. The germline CDR1 and CDR2 sequences are MDHEN and SYDVKM. V shed 1 base, J shed 5 bases, and the junction held 9 bases outside the gene matches. The CDR3 nucleotides are TGTGCCAGCAGTTTATCCGTGCGGGGGGGTATTGACGAGCAGTACTTC. Translated: CASSLSVRGGIDEQYF.

V usage is TRBV27 and J usage is TRBJ2-1; D may match TRBD1 or TRBD2 (5 bases each). CDR1 is MNHEY, CDR2 SMNVEV, per germline (reference sequence). Trimming stripped 8 bases from V and 4 bases from J, with 12 bases between. The CDR3 is 13 amino acids. The CDR3 nucleotides are TGTGCCAGCCGCCGGGACCCTTACAATGAGCAGTTCTTC. Translating it yields CASRRDPYNEQFF.

This clonotype was seen more than once but under ten times. The chain is built from TRBV6-1 and TRBJ2-5; 7 bases agree with TRBD2. Germline V gene sequence: CDR1 MNHNS, CDR2 SASEGT. The CDR3 is made up of 13 amino acids. V shed 7 bases, J shed 7 bases, and the junction held 9 bases outside the gene matches. CDR3 DNA: TGTGCCAGCACCGCCGGGACGGGAGGGACCCAGTACTTC. Protein: CASTAGTGGTQYF.

There are a few counts of this clonotype. The chain couples TRBV20-1 to TRBJ1-2, with a weak D call TRBD1 (6 bases). The length of the CDR3 is 9 residues. Germline V gives CDR1 DFQATT, CDR2 SNEGSKA (reference sequence). CDR3 loop: CNKQGSYTF. The DNA for the CDR3 is TGCAATAAACAGGGATCCTACACCTTC.

Here the CDR3 reads CASSFLGGRPYNEQFF. As DNA, the CDR3 is TGTGCCAGCAGCTTCCTGGGCGGGAGGCCCTACAATGAGCAGTTCTTC. The chain is built from TRBV11-1 and TRBJ2-1, with TRBD2 matching 8 bases. CDR1 is SGHAT, CDR2 FQDESV, per germline (reference sequence). This CDR3 region has 16 residues. The junction had 6 bases not matched to a gene; V was cut back by 3 bases and J by 2 bases. Complete variable domain (other parts from reference TRBV11-1 and TRBJ2-1): EAEVAQSPRYKITEKSQAVAFWCDPISGHATLYWYRQILGQGPELLVQFQDESVVDDSQLPKDRFSAERLKGVDSTLKIQPAELGDSAMYLCASSFLGGRPYNEQFFGPGTRLTVL.

This rearrangement joins TRBV15 to TRBJ1-6; D remains ambiguous. The length of the CDR3 is 13 residues. CDR1 is LNHNV, CDR2 YYDKDF, per germline (reference sequence). The V end was cut by 1 base, the J end by 5 bases, with 3 bases between. CDR3 loop: CATSRGNNSPLHF. CDR3 in DNA: TGTGCCACCAGCAGAGGGAATAATTCACCCCTCCACTTT.

This clonotype occurred a few times. The chain has TRBV3-1 and TRBJ2-1, with 11 bases lining up with TRBD2. CDR3 length: 16 amino acids. Unmatched junction bases numbered 7, after V lost 5 bases and J lost 4 bases. Germline V CDR1 and CDR2: LGHDT, YNNKEL (reference sequence). CDR3 sequence (DNA): TGTGCCAGCAGCACCATAGGGACTAGCGGTTACAATGAGCAGTTCTTC. Protein product: CASSTIGTSGYNEQFF.

This clonotype was seen at least ten times. The chain uses TRBV5-1 and TRBJ1-2, with unresolved D. This CDR3 region has 14 residues. V was shortened by 1 base and J by 3 bases, with 10 bases between the two germline ends. CDR1 is SGHRS, CDR2 YFSETQ, per germline. CDR3 nucleotide sequence: TGCGCCAGCAGCTTGTCGGGAGCTGACTATGGCTACACCTTC. Its protein product is CASSLSGADYGYTF.

The genes are TRBV5-1 and TRBJ1-2; weak D call: TRBD1 (6 bases). This CDR3 spans 15 amino acids. Per germline, CDR1 SGHRS and CDR2 YFSETQ. V was clipped by 4 bases and J by 0 bases, with 13 bases between them. The CDR3 DNA follows: TGCGCCAGCAGCGCCTACCGGGACACTAACTATGGCTACACCTTC. This translates into CASSAYRDTNYGYTF.

This clonotype turned up a few times. V usage is TRBV3-1 and J usage is TRBJ2-1, with 7 bases matching TRBD1. This CDR3 region has 14 residues. Germline CDR1 is LGHDT and CDR2 is YNNKEL (reference sequence). The V and J ends lost 6 bases and 4 bases, in that order; junction bases with no gene match: 6. CDR3 loop: CASSSGTVYNEQFF. Written as DNA, the CDR3 is TGTGCCAGCAGTTCCGGGACAGTATACAATGAGCAGTTCTTC.

This clonotype was counted between two and nine times. V and J are TRBV18 and TRBJ2-1; 7 positions match TRBD2. CDR1 and CDR2 (germline): KGHSH, LQKENI. Losses at the gene ends were 0 bases for V and 6 bases for J; bases not matched to a gene: 11. CDR3 length: 17 residues. This chain's CDR3 is CASSPPIQRGPLNEQFF. For the CDR3, the DNA is TGTGCCAGCTCACCACCGATTCAGCGGGGCCCCCTCAATGAGCAGTTCTTC.

This clonotype was seen more than once but under ten times. The chain joins TRBV20-1 to TRBJ2-1, with D possibly matching TRBD2 (6 bases). The CDR3 totals 11 residues. V lost 6 bases, J lost 9 bases, and 12 bases lay in between. The germline CDR1 and CDR2 sequences are DFQATT and SNEGSKA (reference sequence). The CDR3: CSATRGLEQFF. In DNA, the CDR3 is TGCAGTGCCACTCGGGGACTTGAGCAGTTCTTC.

This sequence joins TRBV29-1 and TRBJ2-3; D not certain. This CDR3 has 10 residues. CDR1 SQVTM and CDR2 ANQGSEA come from the germline V gene. Trimming pared 6 bases from V and 6 bases from J, leaving 7 bases between. For the CDR3, the DNA is TGCAGCGTGGCCCTGGATACGCAGTATTTT. Residues: CSVALDTQYF.

A few counts support this clonotype. The CDR3 spells CSASLNRANTGELFF. In DNA form, the CDR3 reads TGCAGTGCTAGTTTGAACCGAGCAAACACCGGGGAGCTGTTTTTT. The rearrangement uses TRBV20-1 and TRBJ2-2; no clear D. The CDR3 contains 15 residues. Germline CDR1 reads DFQATT; CDR2 reads SNEGSKA (reference sequence). With 3 bases removed from V and 2 bases from J, the gap between germline ends came to 13 bases.